A selection of T cell receptor beta chains follows, all from one sample in a study of CD8 T cells in ankylosing spondylitis. MiXCR, run by TCRdb on the 5' RACE reads, gives a single entry per CDR3 protein. The sample gives about 130,000 distinct CDR3 sequences, approximately 15% of which show up once; almost 3% is in the top ten. The source material was blood, either unsorted or a sorted T cell fraction (not recorded which). The source of these receptors is a female donor with ankylosing spondylitis or in good health (not recorded which). Each CDR3 is given with its conserved first and last residue.

J gene	V gene	CDR3 protein
TRBJ2-1	TRBV6-4	CASSGTRVGNEQFF
TRBJ2-1	TRBV29-1	CSVGTGGFNEQFF
TRBJ2-5	TRBV10-3	CAISPRGQETQYF
TRBJ2-3	TRBV28	CASSFPSSGGWHF
TRBJ2-7	TRBV11-2	CASSLANSGSYEQYF
TRBJ2-1	TRBV20-1	CSARASGPGPPNNEQFF
TRBJ2-3	TRBV7-2	CASSFRDGGTDTQYF
TRBJ2-7	TRBV11-2	CASSLNLGQTNEQYF
TRBJ2-7	TRBV4-2	CASSQDGTVSYEQYF
TRBJ2-2	TRBV5-5	CASSPIVGTGELFF
TRBJ1-4	TRBV12-3/TRBV12-4	CASSPTSTGQGRGEKLFF
TRBJ2-2	TRBV6-1	CASSGQANTGELFF
TRBJ1-1	TRBV5-1	CASTSVGGGTEAFF
TRBJ2-3	TRBV5-1	CASSLPAGALDTQYF
TRBJ2-7	TRBV20-1	CSAIGTTAPGIEQYF